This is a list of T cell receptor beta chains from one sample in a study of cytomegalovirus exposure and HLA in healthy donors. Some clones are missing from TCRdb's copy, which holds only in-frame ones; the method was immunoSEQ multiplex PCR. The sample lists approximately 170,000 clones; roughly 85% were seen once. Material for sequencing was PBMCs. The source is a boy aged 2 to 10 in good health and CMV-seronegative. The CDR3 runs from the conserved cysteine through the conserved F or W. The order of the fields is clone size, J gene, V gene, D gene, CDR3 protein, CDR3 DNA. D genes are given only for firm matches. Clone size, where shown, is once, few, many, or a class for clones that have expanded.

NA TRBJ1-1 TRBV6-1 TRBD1 CASSVQGENTEAFF TGTGCCAGCAGTGTTCAGGGGGAGAACACTGAAGCTTTCTTT
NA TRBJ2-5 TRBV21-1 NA CASSKVPGGVETQYF TGTGCCAGCAGCAAAGTCCCGGGGGGGGTGGAGACCCAGTACTTC
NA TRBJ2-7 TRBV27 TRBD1 CASSSPGQGTPYEQYF TGTGCCAGCAGCTCTCCGGGACAGGGGACCCCCTACGAGCAGTACTTC
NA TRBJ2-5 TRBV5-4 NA CASSRVTLGLAEETQYF TGTGCCAGCAGCCGCGTTACCCTCGGACTGGCGGAGGAGACCCAGTACTTC
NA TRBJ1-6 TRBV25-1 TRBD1 CASTRGTGMNSPLHF TGTGCCAGCACCCGAGGGACAGGGATGAATTCACCCCTCCACTTT
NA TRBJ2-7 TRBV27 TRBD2 CASSVYSGRAYEQYF TGTGCCAGCAGTGTATATAGCGGGAGGGCCTACGAGCAGTACTTC
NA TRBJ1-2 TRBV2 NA CASSNRDSLDYGYTF TGTGCCAGCAGTAACCGGGACTCCTTGGACTATGGCTACACCTTC
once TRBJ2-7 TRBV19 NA CASSIDSDVEQYF TGTGCCAGTAGTATAGATTCAGATGTGGAGCAGTACTTC
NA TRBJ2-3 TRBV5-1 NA CASSLPDGGSISTDTQYF TGCGCCAGCAGCTTACCAGACGGCGGCTCGATAAGCACAGATACGCAGTATTTT
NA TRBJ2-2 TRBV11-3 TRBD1 CASSRQTGSPNTGELFF TGTGCCAGCAGCCGCCAGACAGGGAGTCCGAACACCGGGGAGCTGTTTTTT
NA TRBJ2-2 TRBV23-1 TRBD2 CASSPPSGGRAGELFF TGCGCCAGCAGTCCCCCCTCGGGGGGGCGGGCCGGGGAGCTGTTTTTT
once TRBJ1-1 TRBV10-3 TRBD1 CAISGTGRLNTEAFF TGTGCCATCAGTGGGACAGGACGCCTGAACACTGAAGCTTTCTTT
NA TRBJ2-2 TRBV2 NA CASSELRNTGELFF TGTGCCAGCAGTGAACTACGGAACACCGGGGAGCTGTTTTTT
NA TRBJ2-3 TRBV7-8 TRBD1 CASSRLGTATDTQYF TGTGCCAGCAGCCGACTTGGGACAGCCACAGATACGCAGTATTTT
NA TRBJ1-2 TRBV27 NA CASSSRREDEGYTF TGTGCCAGCAGTTCAAGAAGGGAGGACGAGGGCTACACCTTC
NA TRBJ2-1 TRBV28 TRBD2 CATLAGAIYNEQFF TGTGCCACTCTAGCGGGGGCCATCTACAATGAGCAGTTCTTC
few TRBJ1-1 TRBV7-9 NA CASSLDSPGTEAFF TGTGCCAGCAGCTTAGATTCCCCGGGAACTGAAGCTTTCTTT